Listed below are T cell receptor beta chains from one sample, sequenced in a study of T-cell memory formation after mild COVID-19. One entry per CDR3 protein, called by TCRdb with MiXCR from the 5' RACE reads. This sample has about 120,000 distinct CDR3 sequences, with approximately 15% found just once. Sequencing input: PBMCs or a T cell subset sorted from them (not recorded which). The receptor source for this set is an adult woman who had mild COVID-19 (a few samples of this study predate the infection). Cell type and time point are not known. The CDR3 runs from the conserved cysteine through the conserved F or W. Each record gives: D gene, V gene, clone size, J gene, CDR3 DNA, CDR3 protein. A D gene is named only where the DNA matches it firmly. Clone size, where shown, is once, few, many, or a class for clones that have expanded.

D: TRBD1
V: TRBV18
size: NA
J: TRBJ2-7
DNA: TGTGCCAGCTCACTATGGAGGGACAGGACCTACGAGCAGTACTTC
CDR3: CASSLWRDRTYEQYF

D: TRBD2
V: TRBV28
size: few
J: TRBJ2-3
DNA: TGTGCCAGCAGTTCCGGGACTAGCGGGGCACCCACAGATACGCAGTATTTT
CDR3: CASSSGTSGAPTDTQYF

D: NA
V: TRBV20-1
size: many
J: TRBJ2-3
DNA: TGCAGTGCTAGCAACAGGAGAGATACGCAGTATTTT
CDR3: CSASNRRDTQYF

D: NA
V: TRBV25-1
size: few
J: TRBJ2-7
DNA: TGTGCCAGCAGGGAACATGGGTATTACTACTTC
CDR3: CASREHGYYYF

D: NA
V: TRBV6-4
size: NA
J: TRBJ1-2
DNA: TGTGCCAGCAGTGCCCAGGGGAACTATGGCTACACCTTC
CDR3: CASSAQGNYGYTF

D: NA
V: TRBV12-3/TRBV12-4
size: NA
J: TRBJ1-5
DNA: TGTGCCAGCAGTTCCGGGACGGCTAATCAGCCCCAGCATTTT
CDR3: CASSSGTANQPQHF

D: NA
V: TRBV24-1
size: few
J: TRBJ1-2
DNA: TGTGCCACCAGTGATTTGTCGTTCGGGGGCTACACCTTC
CDR3: CATSDLSFGGYTF

D: NA
V: TRBV5-5
size: few
J: TRBJ1-1
DNA: TGTGCCAGCAGCTTGTTAACGGACGAAGCTTTCTTT
CDR3: CASSLLTDEAFF

D: NA
V: TRBV29-1
size: few
J: TRBJ1-1
DNA: TGCAGCCCACCCTTAGAAGGGAATTGGGGTGAAGCTTTCTTT
CDR3: CSPPLEGNWGEAFF

D: NA
V: TRBV6-1
size: NA
J: TRBJ2-7
DNA: TGTGCCAGCAGTGAATCTTGGACCTACGAGCAGTACTTC
CDR3: CASSESWTYEQYF

D: NA
V: TRBV27
size: NA
J: TRBJ2-3
DNA: TGTGCCAGCAGTTTTAAACGCACAGATACGCAGTATTTT
CDR3: CASSFKRTDTQYF

D: NA
V: TRBV7-9
size: few
J: TRBJ2-4
DNA: TGTGCCAGCAGTATGGACCGCAAGAGAGACATTCAGTACTTC
CDR3: CASSMDRKRDIQYF

D: NA
V: TRBV29-1
size: NA
J: TRBJ2-7
DNA: TGCAGCGTTGTGGGACATTCCTACGAGCAGTACTTC
CDR3: CSVVGHSYEQYF

D: TRBD2
V: TRBV7-6
size: NA
J: TRBJ2-3
DNA: TGTGCCAGCAGCCAGCGGGAGCCAGGCACAGATACGCAGTATTTT
CDR3: CASSQREPGTDTQYF

D: NA
V: TRBV7-9
size: NA
J: TRBJ2-7
DNA: TGTGCCAGCAGCTACGCCCCGATTGGAGAGCAGTACTTC
CDR3: CASSYAPIGEQYF

D: NA
V: TRBV4-3
size: NA
J: TRBJ2-7
DNA: TGCGCCAGCAGCCAAGATCTGGGGAACTACGAGCAGTACTTC
CDR3: CASSQDLGNYEQYF

D: TRBD2
V: TRBV9
size: NA
J: TRBJ2-1
DNA: TGTGCCAGCGGGGTAGCGGGAGGGCCGGACAATGAGCAGTTCTTC
CDR3: CASGVAGGPDNEQFF

D: NA
V: TRBV12-3/TRBV12-4
size: NA
J: TRBJ1-2
DNA: TGTGCCAGCAGTTTAAAGAGGGATGGCTACACCTTC
CDR3: CASSLKRDGYTF

D: NA
V: TRBV7-7
size: NA
J: TRBJ2-7
DNA: TGTGCTAGCAGCCCAAGTCCGGGGACCGAGCAGTACTTC
CDR3: CASSPSPGTEQYF

D: TRBD1
V: TRBV20-1
size: few
J: TRBJ1-2
DNA: TGCAGTGCTTTTGACAGGGATGCCTATGGCTACACCTTC
CDR3: CSAFDRDAYGYTF

D: NA
V: TRBV15
size: NA
J: TRBJ1-5
DNA: TGTGCCACCACTTCAGCCGAGGGGATACTAAGCAATCAGCCCCAGCATTTT
CDR3: CATTSAEGILSNQPQHF

D: TRBD1
V: TRBV7-3
size: few
J: TRBJ1-1
DNA: TGTGCCAGCAGCGAAACAGGGGACACTGAAGCTTTCTTT
CDR3: CASSETGDTEAFF

D: NA
V: TRBV30
size: NA
J: TRBJ2-2
DNA: TGTGCCTGGAGTCACGGCCAGGTCGCCGGGGAGCTGTTTTTT
CDR3: CAWSHGQVAGELFF

D: TRBD2
V: TRBV7-2
size: few
J: TRBJ2-7
DNA: TGTGCCAGCAGCCCAACAGCGGGGGGCTCCTACGAGCAGTACTTC
CDR3: CASSPTAGGSYEQYF

D: NA
V: TRBV11-2
size: many
J: TRBJ2-3
DNA: TGTGCCAGCAGCTCTAATCGGGCGTCCACAGATACGCAGTATTTT
CDR3: CASSSNRASTDTQYF

D: TRBD2
V: TRBV3-1
size: NA
J: TRBJ2-1
DNA: TGTGCCAGCAGCCCCCCCCTAGCGGGACTCTACAATGAGCAGTTCTTC
CDR3: CASSPPLAGLYNEQFF

D: TRBD1
V: TRBV7-8
size: NA
J: TRBJ2-5
DNA: TGTGCCAGCAGCTCGCCCTCCGGCACAGGGGGCCTTGGGGAGACCCAGTACTTC
CDR3: CASSSPSGTGGLGETQYF

D: NA
V: TRBV27
size: NA
J: TRBJ2-3
DNA: TGTGCCAGCAAAGATCGGGGGGCGAGCACAGATACGCAGTATTTT
CDR3: CASKDRGASTDTQYF

D: NA
V: TRBV20-1
size: few
J: TRBJ1-1
DNA: TGCAGTGCTAGTTTAAACACTGAAGCTTTCTTT
CDR3: CSASLNTEAFF

D: NA
V: TRBV7-2
size: NA
J: TRBJ2-7
DNA: TGTGCCAGCACCAGCTTCGGTCATTACGAGCAGTACTTC
CDR3: CASTSFGHYEQYF

D: NA
V: TRBV4-1
size: few
J: TRBJ2-3
DNA: TGCGCCAGCAGCCAAGTTGGAAGGGGGGATACGCAGTATTTT
CDR3: CASSQVGRGDTQYF

D: TRBD2
V: TRBV7-6
size: few
J: TRBJ2-2
DNA: TGTGCCAGCAGCTTCCGAGCGGGGGGCCCCGGGGAGCTGTTTTTT
CDR3: CASSFRAGGPGELFF

D: TRBD2
V: TRBV4-2
size: few
J: TRBJ2-7
DNA: TGTGCCAGCAAACTAGCGGGGGGTCCCTACGAGCAGTACTTC
CDR3: CASKLAGGPYEQYF

D: NA
V: TRBV29-1
size: medium-sized
J: TRBJ2-1
DNA: TGCAGCGTTCGGGGGAATGAGCAGTTCTTC
CDR3: CSVRGNEQFF

D: NA
V: TRBV6-2/TRBV6-3
size: few
J: TRBJ2-3
DNA: TGTGCCAGCCGGGCCCCGCCAGATACGCAGTATTTT
CDR3: CASRAPPDTQYF

D: TRBD1
V: TRBV24-1
size: few
J: TRBJ2-3
DNA: TGTGCCACCAGTGACACCCTGACAGGGAAATCTGCAGATACGCAGTATTTT
CDR3: CATSDTLTGKSADTQYF

D: NA
V: TRBV25-1
size: few
J: TRBJ2-7
DNA: TGTGCCAGCAGTGACAGGGAGCAGTACTTC
CDR3: CASSDREQYF

D: TRBD2
V: TRBV7-2
size: few
J: TRBJ2-4
DNA: TGTGCCAGCAGCGGCGGACTAGGAATGGCCAAAAACATTCAGTACTTC
CDR3: CASSGGLGMAKNIQYF

D: NA
V: TRBV7-2
size: few
J: TRBJ2-7
DNA: TGTGCCAGCAGCCCCAATGGGTACGACTACGAGCAGTACTTC
CDR3: CASSPNGYDYEQYF

D: TRBD1
V: TRBV12-3/TRBV12-4
size: NA
J: TRBJ1-3
DNA: TGTGCCAGCAGTCGGACCGGGAAGGGGGCGCCTGGAAACACCATATATTTT
CDR3: CASSRTGKGAPGNTIYF

D: TRBD2
V: TRBV6-5
size: NA
J: TRBJ2-1
DNA: TGTGCCAGCAGTTACCAATTAGTAGCGGGAGGTGGTGAGCAGTTCTTC
CDR3: CASSYQLVAGGGEQFF

D: NA
V: TRBV12-3/TRBV12-4
size: many
J: TRBJ2-6
DNA: TGTGCCAGCAGTGCTATTGCAGCCGGGGCCAACGTCCTGACTTTC
CDR3: CASSAIAAGANVLTF

D: NA
V: TRBV3-1
size: few
J: TRBJ2-3
DNA: TGTGCCAGCAGCCAAGATCTTCCCCCAGATACGCAGTATTTT
CDR3: CASSQDLPPDTQYF

D: NA
V: TRBV2
size: few
J: TRBJ2-1
DNA: TGTGCCGGTGGTGGGAGCGGCTCCTACAATGAGCAGTTCTTC
CDR3: CAGGGSGSYNEQFF

D: NA
V: TRBV19
size: NA
J: TRBJ1-5
DNA: TGTGCCAGTAGTGAGGTGGATATTAGCAATCAGCCCCAGCATTTT
CDR3: CASSEVDISNQPQHF

D: NA
V: TRBV6-6
size: NA
J: TRBJ2-7
DNA: TGTGCCAGTCAGGGGAGCTCCTACGAGCAGTACTTC
CDR3: CASQGSSYEQYF

D: TRBD1
V: TRBV6-5
size: NA
J: TRBJ2-5
DNA: TGTGCCAGCAGTTACTCGATGACAGGGGTTGCGACCCAGTACTTC
CDR3: CASSYSMTGVATQYF

D: NA
V: TRBV15
size: NA
J: TRBJ2-5
DNA: TGTGCCACCAGCAGGGCTAGCGAGACCCGGACCCAGTACTTC
CDR3: CATSRASETRTQYF

D: TRBD2
V: TRBV14
size: NA
J: TRBJ2-7
DNA: TGTGCCAGCAGCCTCCCCCCCACTAGCGGGGGTTCCTACGAGCAGTACTTC
CDR3: CASSLPPTSGGSYEQYF

D: NA
V: TRBV24-1
size: NA
J: TRBJ2-5
DNA: TGTGCCACCAGTGGGACAGCGGGGTGGGACCAAGAGACCCAGTACTTC
CDR3: CATSGTAGWDQETQYF

D: NA
V: TRBV30
size: NA
J: TRBJ2-7
DNA: TGTGCCTGGGGGCAGGCAACCTACGAGCAGTACTTC
CDR3: CAWGQATYEQYF

D: NA
V: TRBV27
size: NA
J: TRBJ1-4
DNA: TGTGCCAGCAGTTGGGGACCTCAGGAAAAACTGTTTTTT
CDR3: CASSWGPQEKLFF

D: TRBD1
V: TRBV10-3
size: NA
J: TRBJ2-7
DNA: TGTGCCATCAGCCCGGGACAGAGCTCCTACGAGCAGTACTTC
CDR3: CAISPGQSSYEQYF

D: TRBD1
V: TRBV29-1
size: NA
J: TRBJ1-1
DNA: TGCAGCGTCAGGACAGGGAGGACTGAAGCTTTCTTT
CDR3: CSVRTGRTEAFF

D: NA
V: TRBV24-1
size: NA
J: TRBJ1-2
DNA: TGTGCCACCAGCCAAGGCAGGGGCGGCTACACCTTC
CDR3: CATSQGRGGYTF

D: NA
V: TRBV5-1
size: few
J: TRBJ2-7
DNA: TGCGCCAGCAGCGGACTGCAGTTCGAGCAGTACTTC
CDR3: CASSGLQFEQYF

D: TRBD2
V: TRBV7-9
size: NA
J: TRBJ2-1
DNA: TGTGCCAGCAGCCCACGTGGGACTAGCGGGGGGGATTCCTACAATGAGCAGTTCTTC
CDR3: CASSPRGTSGGDSYNEQFF